These 9 T cell receptor beta chains were sequenced from one sample in a study of regulatory T cells in long-lasting Graves disease. Noted time point: newly diagnosed GD, antithyroid drugs for less than 3 months. PBMC-derived RNA was used for the TCR library. iRepertoire HTBI primers and Arm-PCR of CDR3 regions built TCR beta libraries. TCRdb ran MiXCR on the multiplex PCR reads and lists one entry per CDR3 protein. This repertoire shows 300,000 to 400,000 distinct CDR3 sequences, 16% found once; its top ten account for 25% to 30%. In addition, the sample was reused for a study of T cells in Graves' hyperthyroidism and ophthalmopathy.

The material was peripheral blood mononuclear cells (PBMCs), obtained at new diagnosis, from a patient treated with antithyroid drugs. The source is a man aged 40-49 years with Graves disease.

This clonotype was detected many times. The rearrangement links TRBV7-2 to TRBJ1-5; possibly TRBD1 for D (5 bases). Between the trimmed V and J ends, which lost 5 bases and 7 bases, there was a span of 21 bases. CDR1 and CDR2 from the germline V gene are SGHTA and FQGNSA. This CDR3 contains 16 residues. The CDR3 sequence is CASSPSFGGRGQPQHF. The CDR3, as DNA: TGTGCCAGCAGCCCTTCGTTCGGGGGTCGCGGACAGCCCCAGCATTTT.

This clonotype has at least ten counts. The J gene is TRBJ2-3, the V gene TRBV6-1; 8 bases align to TRBD2. This CDR3 has 15 amino acids. The V gene's germline CDR1 is MNHNS and CDR2 SASEGT. J lost 3 bases, V lost 4 bases, and 6 bases had no gene match. This CDR3 reads CASSGQRGITDTQYF. For the CDR3, the DNA is TGTGCCAGCAGTGGGCAGCGGGGGATTACAGATACGCAGTATTTT.

The J gene is TRBJ1-4, the V gene TRBV29-1; D not resolved. V was pared by 4 bases and J by 8 bases, with 11 bases between. Per the germline V gene, CDR1 is SQVTM and CDR2 is ANQGSEA. This CDR3 is built from 12 residues. CDR3 residues: CSVGGNWEKLFF. Here the CDR3 DNA reads TGCAGCGTTGGAGGGAATTGGGAAAAACTGTTTTTT.

In the case of this clonotype: Since a much larger clone is just one base distant, this may be a read error. The gene calls are TRBV15 and TRBJ1-2; D unclear. Germline CDR1 LNHNV, CDR2 YYDKDF (reference sequence). Deletions cut 0 bases from V and 4 bases from J, with 9 bases between. This CDR3 is 14 amino acids long. As DNA, the CDR3 is TGTGCCACCAGCAGAGATGGCGGGCTCTATGGCTACACCTTC. The encoded protein is CATSRDGGLYGYTF.

This clonotype was picked up many times. This chain connects TRBV7-8 to TRBJ2-7; D is unresolved. The germline CDR1 and CDR2 sequences are SGHVS and FQNEAQ. V dropped 1 base and J dropped 0 bases, with 7 bases sitting between them. CDR3 length: 14 amino acids. CDR3 region: CASSLGADSYEQYF. Written as DNA, the CDR3 is TGTGCCAGCAGCTTAGGGGCGGACTCCTACGAGCAGTACTTC. The full variable domain, rest sourced from reference TRBV7-8 and TRBJ2-7, is GAGVSQSPRYKVAKRGQDVALRCDPISGHVSLFWYQQALGQGPEFLTYFQNEAQLDKSGLPSDRFFAERPEGSVSTLKIQRTQQEDSAVYLCASSLGADSYEQYFGPGTRLTVT.

The V and J genes are TRBV6-2 or TRBV6-3 and TRBJ1-5; no definite D call. CDR3 size: 16 residues. Germline V gives CDR1 MNHEY, CDR2 SVGEGT. Between the trimmed V and J ends, which lost 2 bases and 4 bases, there was a span of 15 bases. The CDR3 loop is CASSYLGSGVNQPQHF. For the CDR3, the DNA is TGTGCCAGCAGTTACCTCGGGAGCGGCGTGAATCAGCCCCAGCATTTT.

This clonotype was detected ten times or more. The rearrangement links TRBV9 to TRBJ1-1; 7 bases match TRBD1. The CDR3 contains 16 residues. V was pared by 7 bases and J by 0 bases, with 12 bases of the junction left unmatched. The germline V gene has CDR1 SGDLS and CDR2 YYNGEE. CDR3 region: CASSPGTVGLNTEAFF. CDR3 nucleotides: TGTGCCAGCTCACCCGGGACAGTCGGTTTGAACACTGAAGCTTTCTTT.

This clonotype came up once. This chain connects TRBV30 to TRBJ1-3; D gene unclear. This CDR3 comprises 14 residues. Germline V gene lookup returns CDR1 GTSNPN and CDR2 SVGIG (reference sequence). V gave up 4 bases and J gave up 2 bases, with 12 bases separating them. CDR3 in amino acids: CAWTHRMPGNTIYF. Here the CDR3 DNA reads TGTGCCTGGACGCACCGGATGCCTGGAAACACCATATATTTT.

This chain links TRBV4-2 with TRBJ2-1, with TRBD1 matching over 9 bases. J was trimmed by 0 bases and V by 0 bases; bases with no gene match: 3. Germline V lookup: CDR1 LGHNA, CDR2 YNFKEQ. The CDR3 extends over 17 amino acids. As DNA, the CDR3 is TGTGCCAGCAGCCAAGACCAGGGACAGGGCTCCTACAATGAGCAGTTCTTC. It specifies CASSQDQGQGSYNEQFF.